Sequencing of this TCR beta chain was carried out in a study of Ad26.COV2.S vaccination and SARS-CoV-2 variants. J gave up 0 bases and V 7 bases, and 5 bases lay outside the gene matches. The length of the CDR3 is 15 residues. Germline values: CDR1 LGHNT, CDR2 FRNRAP. The treatment is: approximately 18 received Ad26.COV2.S at low or high dose, single or two shots; about 5 received placebo; per-sample allocation not given. Samples came from day 63 after the first vaccine or placebo injection. The vaccine delivered Wuhan-strain SARS-CoV-2 spike through an Ad26 vector. Method: immunoSEQ multiplex PCR; TCRdb's copy keeps in-frame clones and lacks some. The sample has 350,000 to 450,000 clones; 83% are singletons.

The chain combines TRBV12-5 with TRBJ2-2; 7 nucleotides agree with TRBD1. The specimen was peripheral blood, collected in a trial of Ad26.COV2.S vaccine versus placebo. The receptor was isolated from a person aged 18 to 65 who received the Ad26.COV2.S COVID-19 vaccine or a placebo. CDR3 nucleotide sequence: TGTGCTAGTGTCCCCGGGACAGCGAACACCGGGGAGCTGTTTTTT. Its translation: CASVPGTANTGELFF.